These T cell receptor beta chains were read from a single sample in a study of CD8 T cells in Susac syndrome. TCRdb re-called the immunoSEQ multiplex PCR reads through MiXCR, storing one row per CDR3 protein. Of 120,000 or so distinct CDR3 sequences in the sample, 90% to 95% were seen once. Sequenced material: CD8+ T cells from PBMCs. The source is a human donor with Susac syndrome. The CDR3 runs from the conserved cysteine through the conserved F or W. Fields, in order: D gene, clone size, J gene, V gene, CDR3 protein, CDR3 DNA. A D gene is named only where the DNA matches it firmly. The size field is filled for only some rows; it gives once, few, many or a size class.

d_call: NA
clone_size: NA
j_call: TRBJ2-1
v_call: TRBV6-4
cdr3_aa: CASSDGGNEQFF
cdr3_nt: TGTGCCAGCAGTGACGGGGGGAATGAGCAGTTCTTC

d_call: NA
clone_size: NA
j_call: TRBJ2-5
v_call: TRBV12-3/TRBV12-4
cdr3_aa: CASSLILGETQYF
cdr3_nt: TGTGCCAGCAGTCTTATCCTAGGGGAGACCCAGTACTTC

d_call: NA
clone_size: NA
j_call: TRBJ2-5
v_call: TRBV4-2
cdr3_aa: CASSQGQGSLAVLQETQYF
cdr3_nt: TGTGCCAGCAGCCAAGGACAGGGATCACTAGCGGTCCTCCAAGAGACCCAGTACTTC

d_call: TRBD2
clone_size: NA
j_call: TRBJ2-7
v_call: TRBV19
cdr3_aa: CASSASGSWYEQYF
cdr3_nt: TGTGCCAGTAGTGCTAGCGGGAGCTGGTACGAGCAGTACTTC

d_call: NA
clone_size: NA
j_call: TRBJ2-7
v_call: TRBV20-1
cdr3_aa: CSARDWYRGSEHEQYF
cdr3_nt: TGCAGTGCTAGAGATTGGTATCGGGGGTCCGAACACGAGCAGTACTTC

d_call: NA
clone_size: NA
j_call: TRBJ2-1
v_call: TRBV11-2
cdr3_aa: CASSSPTTVSYNEQFF
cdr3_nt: TGTGCCAGCAGCTCGCCAACGACAGTCTCCTACAATGAGCAGTTCTTC

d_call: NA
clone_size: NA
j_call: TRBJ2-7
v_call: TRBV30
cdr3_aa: CAWTKKGYEQYF
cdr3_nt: TGTGCCTGGACGAAAAAGGGTTACGAGCAGTACTTC

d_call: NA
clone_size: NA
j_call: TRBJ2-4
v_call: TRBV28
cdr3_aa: CASSPDFVAKNIQYF
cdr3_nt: TGTGCCAGCAGTCCGGACTTCGTAGCCAAAAACATTCAGTACTTC

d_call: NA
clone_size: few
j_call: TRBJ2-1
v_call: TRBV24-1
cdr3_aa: CATRGPDDSNEQFF
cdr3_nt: TGTGCCACCAGGGGGCCCGACGACAGTAATGAGCAGTTCTTC

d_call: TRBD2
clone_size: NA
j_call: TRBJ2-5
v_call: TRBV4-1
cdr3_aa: CASSLAGGRETQYF
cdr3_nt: TGCGCCAGCAGCCTAGCGGGGGGAAGGGAGACCCAGTACTTC

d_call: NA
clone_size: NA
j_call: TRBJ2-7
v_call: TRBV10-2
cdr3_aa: CASSDPGHLYEQYF
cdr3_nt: TGCGCCAGCAGTGACCCGGGACACCTCTACGAGCAGTACTTC

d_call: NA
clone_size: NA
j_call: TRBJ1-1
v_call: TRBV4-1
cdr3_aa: CASSQDLRTNTEAFF
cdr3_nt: TGCGCCAGCAGCCAAGATCTAAGGACGAACACTGAAGCTTTCTTT

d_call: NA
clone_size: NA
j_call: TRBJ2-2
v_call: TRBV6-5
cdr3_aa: CASSLTEEGRELFF
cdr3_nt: TGTGCCAGCAGCCTGACGGAAGAAGGGAGGGAGCTGTTTTTT

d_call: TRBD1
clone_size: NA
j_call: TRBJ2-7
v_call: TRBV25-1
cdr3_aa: CASSELRGTGAASYEQYF
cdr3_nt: TGTGCCAGCAGTGAATTAAGGGGGACAGGGGCGGCGTCCTACGAGCAGTACTTC

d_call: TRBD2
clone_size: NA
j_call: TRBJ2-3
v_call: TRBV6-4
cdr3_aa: CASSGGATDTQYF
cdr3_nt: TGTGCCAGCAGCGGGGGGGCCACAGATACGCAGTATTTT

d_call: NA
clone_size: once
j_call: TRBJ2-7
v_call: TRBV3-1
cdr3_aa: CASSQNPTGYYEQYF
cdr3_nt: TGTGCCAGCAGCCAAAATCCGACAGGATACTACGAGCAGTACTTC

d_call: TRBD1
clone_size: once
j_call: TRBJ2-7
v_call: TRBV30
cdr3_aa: CAWSSGQGPYEQYF
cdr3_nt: TGTGCCTGGAGCTCCGGACAGGGCCCCTACGAGCAGTACTTC

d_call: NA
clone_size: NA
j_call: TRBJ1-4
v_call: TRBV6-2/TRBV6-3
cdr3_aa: CASSLGGVEKLFF
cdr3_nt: TGTGCCAGCAGCCTCGGAGGAGTCGAAAAACTGTTTTTT

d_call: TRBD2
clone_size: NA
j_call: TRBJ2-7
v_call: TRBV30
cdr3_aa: CACSSGETYEQYF
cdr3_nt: TGTGCCTGTTCTAGCGGGGAGACCTACGAGCAGTACTTC

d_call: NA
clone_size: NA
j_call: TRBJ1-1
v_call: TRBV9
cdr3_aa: CASTRAGFMNTEAFF
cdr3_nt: TGTGCCAGCACCAGAGCAGGGTTCATGAACACTGAAGCTTTCTTT

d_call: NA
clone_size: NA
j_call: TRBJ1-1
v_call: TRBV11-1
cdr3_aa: CASSLLAEGNTEAFF
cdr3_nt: TGTGCCAGCAGCTTACTCGCAGAGGGGAACACTGAAGCTTTCTTT

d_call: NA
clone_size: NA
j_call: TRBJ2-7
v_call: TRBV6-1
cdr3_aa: CASSESQDGSYEQYF
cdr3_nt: TGTGCCAGCAGTGAATCTCAGGACGGGTCCTACGAGCAGTACTTC

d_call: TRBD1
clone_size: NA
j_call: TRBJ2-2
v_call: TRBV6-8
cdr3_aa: CASTGTGTTGELFF
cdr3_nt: TGTGCCAGCACCGGGACAGGGACCACCGGGGAGCTGTTTTTT

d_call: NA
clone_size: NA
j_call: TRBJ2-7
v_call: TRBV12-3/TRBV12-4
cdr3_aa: CASSLVGDSIYEQYF
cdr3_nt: TGTGCCAGCAGTTTAGTCGGTGACAGTATCTACGAGCAGTACTTC

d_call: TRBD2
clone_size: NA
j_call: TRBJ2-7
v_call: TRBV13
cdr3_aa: CASSHTSGQTYEQYF
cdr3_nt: TGTGCCAGCAGCCACACTAGCGGGCAAACCTACGAGCAGTACTTC

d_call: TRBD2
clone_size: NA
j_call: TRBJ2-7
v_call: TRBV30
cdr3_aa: CAWRGKGTSGYYEQYF
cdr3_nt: TGTGCCTGGAGGGGAAAAGGGACTAGCGGTTACTACGAGCAGTACTTC

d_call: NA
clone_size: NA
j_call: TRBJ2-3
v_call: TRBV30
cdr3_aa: CAWSGSRDTQYF
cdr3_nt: TGTGCCTGGAGTGGGTCTAGGGATACGCAGTATTTT

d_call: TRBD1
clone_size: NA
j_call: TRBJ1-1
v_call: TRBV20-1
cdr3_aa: CSARRDRMNTEAFF
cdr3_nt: TGCAGTGCTAGGAGGGACAGGATGAACACTGAAGCTTTCTTT

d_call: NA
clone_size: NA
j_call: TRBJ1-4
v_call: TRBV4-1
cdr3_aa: CASSQAGGTNEKLFF
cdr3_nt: TGCGCCAGCAGCCAAGCGGGGGGGACTAATGAAAAACTGTTTTTT

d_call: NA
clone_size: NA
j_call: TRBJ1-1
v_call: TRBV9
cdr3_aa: CASSVAGGGGTEAFF
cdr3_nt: TGTGCCAGCAGCGTAGCGGGGGGGGGCGGCACTGAAGCTTTCTTT

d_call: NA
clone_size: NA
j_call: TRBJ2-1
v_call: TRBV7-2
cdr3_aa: CASREGGAHSYNEQFF
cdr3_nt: TGTGCCAGCAGGGAAGGGGGGGCCCACTCCTACAATGAGCAGTTCTTC

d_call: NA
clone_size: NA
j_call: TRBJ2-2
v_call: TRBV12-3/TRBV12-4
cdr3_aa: CASRYGRPNTGELFF
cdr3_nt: TGTGCCAGCCGCTACGGACGGCCGAACACCGGGGAGCTGTTTTTT

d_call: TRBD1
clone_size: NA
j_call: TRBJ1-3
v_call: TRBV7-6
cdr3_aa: CASGWGQAGYSGNTIYF
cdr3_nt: TGTGCCAGCGGATGGGGACAGGCCGGCTACTCTGGAAACACCATATATTTT

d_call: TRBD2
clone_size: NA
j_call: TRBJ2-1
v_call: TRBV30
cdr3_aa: CAWSRLAGDYNEQFF
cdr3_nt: TGTGCCTGGTCAAGGCTAGCGGGAGACTACAATGAGCAGTTCTTC

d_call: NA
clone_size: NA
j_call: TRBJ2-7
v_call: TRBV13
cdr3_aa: CASSPLRGGRNEQYF
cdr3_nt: TGTGCCAGCAGCCCGCTGCGGGGAGGCAGGAACGAGCAGTACTTC

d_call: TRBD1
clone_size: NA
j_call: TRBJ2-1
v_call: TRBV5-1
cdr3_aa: CASSLGDSSSYNEQFF
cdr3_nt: TGCGCCAGCAGCTTGGGGGACAGTAGCTCCTACAATGAGCAGTTCTTC

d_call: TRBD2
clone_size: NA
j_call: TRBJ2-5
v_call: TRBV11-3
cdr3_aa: CASSQRTSGSGETQYF
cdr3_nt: TGTGCCAGCAGCCAGAGGACTAGCGGGAGCGGGGAGACCCAGTACTTC

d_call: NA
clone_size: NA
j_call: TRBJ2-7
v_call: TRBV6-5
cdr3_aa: CASRPTVQSSYEQYF
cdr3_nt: TGTGCCAGCAGACCAACCGTACAAAGCTCCTACGAGCAGTACTTC

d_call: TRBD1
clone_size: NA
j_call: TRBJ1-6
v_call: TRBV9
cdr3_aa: CASSRGNRGNSPLHF
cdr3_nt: TGTGCCAGCAGCAGGGGGAACAGGGGTAATTCACCCCTCCACTTT

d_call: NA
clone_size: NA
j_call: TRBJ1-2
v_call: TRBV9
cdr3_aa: CASSGTSGQSHGYTF
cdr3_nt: TGTGCCAGCAGCGGGACGTCGGGACAAAGTCATGGCTACACCTTC

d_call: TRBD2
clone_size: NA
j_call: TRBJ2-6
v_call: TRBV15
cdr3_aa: CATSREGSGANVLTF
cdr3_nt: TGTGCCACCAGTCGGGAGGGCTCTGGGGCCAACGTCCTGACTTTC

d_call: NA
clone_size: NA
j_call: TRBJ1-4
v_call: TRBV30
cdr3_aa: CAWTGDNEKLFF
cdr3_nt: TGTGCCTGGACAGGAGATAATGAAAAACTGTTTTTT

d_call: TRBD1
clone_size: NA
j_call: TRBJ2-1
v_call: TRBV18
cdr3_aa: CASSRPGQTTYNEQFF
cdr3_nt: TGTGCCAGCTCACGCCCGGGACAGACGACGTACAATGAGCAGTTCTTC

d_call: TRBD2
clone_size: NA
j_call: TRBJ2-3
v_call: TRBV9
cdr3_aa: CASSALSGSRLGTDTQYF
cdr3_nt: TGTGCCAGCAGCGCCCTTAGCGGGAGTAGACTCGGCACAGATACGCAGTATTTT

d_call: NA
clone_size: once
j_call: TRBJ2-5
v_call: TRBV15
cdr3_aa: CATSRVLGDLLGTQYF
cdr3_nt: TGTGCCACCAGCAGAGTTCTCGGGGATCTGTTAGGGACCCAGTACTTC

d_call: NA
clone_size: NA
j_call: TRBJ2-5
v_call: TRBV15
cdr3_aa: CATSLQGQYQETQYF
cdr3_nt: TGTGCCACCAGCCTCCAAGGCCAGTACCAAGAGACCCAGTACTTC

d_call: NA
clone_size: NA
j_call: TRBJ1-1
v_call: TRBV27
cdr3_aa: CASKLTGLNTEAFF
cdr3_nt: TGTGCCAGCAAGCTGACAGGCCTGAACACTGAAGCTTTCTTT

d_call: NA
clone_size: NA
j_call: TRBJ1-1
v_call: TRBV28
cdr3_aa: CASSPTGGVGTEAFF
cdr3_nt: TGTGCCAGCAGTCCAACCGGGGGGGTTGGAACTGAAGCTTTCTTT

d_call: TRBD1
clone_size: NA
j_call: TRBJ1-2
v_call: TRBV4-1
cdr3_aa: CASSQGRDSSRYTF
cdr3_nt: TGCGCCAGCAGCCAAGGACGGGACAGTAGCCGCTACACCTTC

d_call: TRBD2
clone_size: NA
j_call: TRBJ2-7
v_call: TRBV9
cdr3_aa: CASSPGLAGGIEQYF
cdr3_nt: TGTGCCAGCAGCCCCGGACTAGCGGGGGGGATCGAGCAGTACTTC

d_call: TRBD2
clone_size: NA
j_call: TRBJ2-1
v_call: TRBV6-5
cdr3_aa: CASSYRLLAGANEQFF
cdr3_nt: TGTGCCAGCAGTTATAGGTTACTAGCGGGAGCGAATGAGCAGTTCTTC

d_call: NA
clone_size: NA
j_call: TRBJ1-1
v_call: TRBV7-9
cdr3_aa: CASRAMNTEAFF
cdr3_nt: TGTGCCAGCCGGGCGATGAACACTGAAGCTTTCTTT

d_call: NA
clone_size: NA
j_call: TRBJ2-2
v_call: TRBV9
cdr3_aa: CASSVENPGELFF
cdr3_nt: TGTGCCAGCAGCGTAGAAAACCCCGGGGAGCTGTTTTTT

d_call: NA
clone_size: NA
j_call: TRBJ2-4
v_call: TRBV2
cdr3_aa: CASSPRAGDRTKNIQYF
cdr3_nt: TGTGCCAGCAGCCCCCGGGCGGGTGACAGGACCAAAAACATTCAGTACTTC

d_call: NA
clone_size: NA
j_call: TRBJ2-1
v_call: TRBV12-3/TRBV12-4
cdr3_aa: CASSSRLDYNEQFF
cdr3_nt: TGTGCCAGCAGTTCCCGACTGGACTACAATGAGCAGTTCTTC

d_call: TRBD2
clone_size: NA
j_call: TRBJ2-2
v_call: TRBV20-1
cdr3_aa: CSAFSGSGSGELFF
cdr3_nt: TGCAGTGCTTTTAGCGGGAGCGGTTCCGGGGAGCTGTTTTTT

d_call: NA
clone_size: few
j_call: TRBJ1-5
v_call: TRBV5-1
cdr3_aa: CASSLDGSNQPQHF
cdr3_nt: TGCGCCAGCAGCTTGGACGGTAGCAATCAGCCCCAGCATTTT